This TCR beta chain was documented in a study of blood T cell repertoires in COVID-19. About the study: Samples came from the United States, Italy and Spain, spanning acute and convalescent COVID-19. T cells, B-cell-depleted T cells, or PBMCs provided the cDNA or gDNA that served as material.

Original handling: The authors estimated nucleated cell counts from reference gene primer amplification. This table comes from immunoSEQ multiplex PCR, and its TCRdb copy is limited to in-frame clones, with some not included. The V and J calls and the clone size are those of that table, but D and trimming were determined from the DNA. The sample includes about 280,000 clones, roughly 85% of them seen just once. CDR3 length equals 15 residues. Germline V gene lookup returns CDR1 MNHEY and CDR2 SVGAGI. V shed 2 bases and J shed 4 bases, with 14 bases lying between them. The chain is built from TRBV6-5 and TRBJ1-2; no reliable D call. The source is a man aged 50-59 years with active or convalescent COVID-19. The sequencing sample was made of peripheral blood. This CDR3 reads CASSYAPSGSYGYTF. In DNA form, the CDR3 reads TGTGCCAGCAGTTACGCGCCTTCGGGTAGCTATGGCTACACCTTC.